A selection of T cell receptor beta chains follows, all from one sample in a study of Ad26.COV2.S vaccination and SARS-CoV-2 variants. The protocol was immunoSEQ multiplex PCR, while the TCRdb copy is restricted to in-frame clones and leaves out a portion. The profile shows around 300,000 clones, about 86% of them singletons. Specimen: peripheral blood, collected in a trial of Ad26.COV2.S vaccine versus placebo. These receptor sequences come from a person aged 18-60 years who received the Ad26.COV2.S COVID-19 vaccine or a placebo. The CDR3 runs from the conserved cysteine through the conserved F or W. The D gene is left open where the match is weak. Rows may omit the clone size; those that give it use once, few, many or a size class.

V,D,J,size,CDR3,DNA
TRBV7-3,NA,TRBJ1-1,once,CASSLGRTQGTEAFF,TGTGCCAGCAGCTTAGGTAGAACACAGGGAACTGAAGCTTTCTTT
TRBV2,NA,TRBJ2-3,NA,CASRSLRGSDTQYF,TGTGCCAGCAGGTCTCTGAGGGGCTCTGATACGCAGTATTTT
TRBV29-1,NA,TRBJ2-7,NA,CSVRLDGQQYF,TGCAGCGTACGACTAGACGGTCAGCAGTACTTC
TRBV27,TRBD1,TRBJ1-2,NA,CASSLLGWGTGPSLSYGYTF,TGTGCCAGCAGTTTATTGGGGTGGGGGACAGGGCCATCTCTATCCTATGGCTACACCTTC
TRBV19,TRBD1,TRBJ2-3,NA,CASSEPGTAGKYF,TGTGCCAGTAGTGAACCCGGGACAGCCGGGAAGTATTTT
TRBV5-1,NA,TRBJ1-4,NA,CASSLVGGDKLFF,TGCGCCAGCAGCCTCGTGGGGGGAGACAAACTGTTTTTT
TRBV7-9,TRBD1,TRBJ1-6,NA,CASSLEQGNSPLHF,TGTGCCAGCAGCTTAGAACAGGGGAATTCACCCCTCCACTTT
TRBV3-1/TRBV3-2,TRBD1,TRBJ2-2,NA,CASSRHPGQGNGELFF,TGTGCCAGCAGCCGCCATCCGGGACAGGGGAACGGGGAGCTGTTTTTT
TRBV19,NA,TRBJ1-1,NA,CASKGAGASGWDTEAFF,TGTGCCAGTAAGGGTGCGGGAGCCTCGGGATGGGACACTGAAGCTTTCTTT
TRBV24-1,NA,TRBJ1-1,NA,CATSDSGAQASTEAFF,TGTGCCACCAGTGATAGTGGCGCCCAGGCGAGCACTGAAGCTTTCTTT
TRBV27,NA,TRBJ2-7,NA,CASSLTSGSREQYF,TGTGCCAGCAGTTTAACCTCGGGTAGCAGGGAGCAGTACTTC
TRBV28,NA,TRBJ1-5,NA,CASRGGGEPNQPQHF,TGTGCCAGCAGGGGGGGAGGGGAACCCAATCAGCCCCAGCATTTT
TRBV11-2,NA,TRBJ2-6,once,CASSFYQGYGANVLTF,TGTGCCAGCAGCTTTTATCAAGGATATGGGGCCAACGTCCTGACTTTC
TRBV28,NA,TRBJ1-2,NA,CASSLTGNYGYTF,TGTGCCAGCAGCTTGACAGGAAACTATGGCTACACCTTC
TRBV19,NA,TRBJ2-4,once,CASSIVARAKNIQYF,TGTGCCAGTAGTATAGTTGCGAGGGCCAAAAACATTCAGTACTTC
TRBV11-2,NA,TRBJ1-5,NA,CASSPTGLSQPQHF,TGTGCCAGCAGCCCTACAGGGTTGTCTCAGCCCCAGCATTTT
TRBV19,NA,TRBJ1-2,NA,CASRSREYYGYTF,TGTGCCAGTAGGAGCAGGGAATACTATGGCTACACCTTC
TRBV7-2,NA,TRBJ2-5,once,CASSPGGARLQTQYF,TGTGCCAGCAGCCCGGGCGGGGCCCGTTTGCAGACCCAGTACTTC
TRBV10-3,TRBD2,TRBJ2-7,NA,CASGTSGFSSYEQYF,TGTGCCAGCGGGACTAGCGGGTTTAGCTCCTACGAGCAGTACTTC
TRBV6-6,TRBD1,TRBJ2-5,NA,CASSYLQGDGETQYF,TGTGCCAGCAGTTACCTACAGGGGGACGGAGAGACCCAGTACTTC
TRBV11-2,NA,TRBJ1-2,once,CASSPQIGRGDYGYTF,TGTGCCAGCAGCCCCCAGATAGGACGGGGGGACTATGGCTACACCTTC
TRBV12-3/TRBV12-4,NA,TRBJ1-3,NA,CASSIEAGNTIYF,TGTGCCAGCAGTATTGAGGCTGGAAACACCATATATTTT
TRBV9,TRBD1,TRBJ1-6,NA,CASSVETGYGSPLHF,TGTGCCAGCAGCGTAGAGACAGGGTATGGGTCACCCCTCCACTTT
TRBV7-7,NA,TRBJ1-1,NA,CAPGVGGFTEAFF,TGTGCCCCGGGGGTGGGGGGCTTCACTGAAGCTTTCTTT
TRBV4-2,NA,TRBJ2-2,NA,CASSQVRDSNTGELFF,TGTGCCAGCAGCCAGGTCCGCGACTCGAACACCGGGGAGCTGTTTTTT
TRBV30,NA,TRBJ2-1,NA,CAWSVTGARGEQFF,TGTGCCTGGAGTGTAACAGGTGCTAGAGGTGAGCAGTTCTTC
TRBV5-6,NA,TRBJ1-2,NA,CASSLRAGLYGYTF,TGTGCCAGCAGCTTGCGGGCAGGGCTCTATGGCTACACCTTC
TRBV6-2/TRBV6-3,NA,TRBJ1-3,NA,CASSWTVSGNTIYF,TGTGCCAGCAGTTGGACAGTCTCTGGAAACACCATATATTTT
TRBV28,NA,TRBJ2-1,NA,CASSFHRETYNEQFF,TGTGCCAGCAGTTTCCACCGGGAAACCTACAATGAGCAGTTCTTC
TRBV7-5,NA,TRBJ1-5,NA,CVRSLRFRLVSNQPQHF,TGTGTCAGAAGCTTAAGGTTCCGCCTGGTGAGCAATCAGCCCCAGCATTTT
TRBV4-2,NA,TRBJ2-7,NA,CASSQVGTSYEQYF,TGTGCCAGCAGCCAAGTGGGGACGTCGTACGAGCAGTACTTC
TRBV12-3/TRBV12-4,NA,TRBJ2-2,NA,CASRTANTGELFF,TGTGCCAGCAGGACAGCGAACACCGGGGAGCTGTTTTTT
TRBV9,TRBD1,TRBJ1-6,NA,CASSGRQGASSPLHF,TGTGCCAGCAGCGGTCGACAGGGGGCTTCTTCACCCCTCCACTTT
TRBV7-8,NA,TRBJ2-2,NA,CASRHRYTGELFF,TGTGCCAGCAGACACAGGTACACCGGGGAGCTGTTTTTT
TRBV19,NA,TRBJ2-5,once,CASSMIPEETQYF,TGTGCCAGTAGTATGATCCCCGAAGAGACCCAGTACTTC
TRBV27,TRBD2,TRBJ2-2,NA,CASSLIAGSNTGELFF,TGTGCCAGCAGTTTAATAGCGGGGTCGAACACCGGGGAGCTGTTTTTT
TRBV20-1,NA,TRBJ2-2,once,CSAWTSGELFF,TGCAGTGCTTGGACGTCCGGGGAGCTGTTTTTT
TRBV6-2/TRBV6-3,TRBD1,TRBJ2-7,NA,CASSPGTGSVYEQYF,TGTGCCAGCAGCCCAGGGACAGGGTCTGTCTACGAGCAGTACTTC
TRBV4-3,TRBD1,TRBJ1-6,NA,CASSQAPGGYNSPLHF,TGCGCCAGCAGCCAAGCCCCAGGGGGCTATAATTCACCCCTCCACTTT
TRBV28,TRBD1,TRBJ2-1,NA,CASSLKAGTGYYNEQFF,TGTGCCAGCAGTTTGAAGGCAGGGACAGGGTATTACAATGAGCAGTTCTTC
TRBV28,TRBD1,TRBJ1-2,NA,CASSTYRGGRYGYTF,TGTGCCAGCAGTACATACAGGGGGGGAAGGTATGGCTACACCTTC
TRBV7-8,NA,TRBJ1-4,NA,CASSSGFLSEKLFF,TGTGCCAGCAGCTCAGGGTTTTTATCCGAAAAACTGTTTTTT
TRBV19,TRBD2,TRBJ2-3,NA,CATSGIEKLPQDTQYF,TGTGCCACCAGCGGGATCGAAAAACTTCCTCAGGATACGCAGTATTTT
TRBV5-1,TRBD1,TRBJ1-1,NA,CASSLEGQGGTEAFF,TGCGCCAGCAGCTTGGAGGGACAGGGAGGAACTGAAGCTTTCTTT
TRBV7-3,NA,TRBJ2-1,NA,CASSLERGGNEQFF,TGTGCCAGCAGCTTAGAAAGAGGGGGGAATGAGCAGTTCTTC
TRBV28,NA,TRBJ1-3,NA,CASRPQRVSGNTIYF,TGTGCCAGCAGGCCCCAGAGGGTATCTGGAAACACCATATATTTT
TRBV10-3,TRBD2,TRBJ2-7,NA,CAISEWVAGTSGFSYEQYF,TGTGCCATCAGTGAATGGGTAGCGGGGACTAGCGGTTTCTCCTACGAGCAGTACTTC
TRBV7-6,TRBD2,TRBJ2-2,NA,CASRLGTSGSTGELFF,TGTGCCAGCAGATTAGGGACTAGCGGGAGCACCGGGGAGCTGTTTTTT
TRBV5-1,TRBD2,TRBJ2-7,few,CASSSGTSGRNLYEQYF,TGCGCCAGCAGCTCAGGGACTAGCGGGAGGAACCTCTACGAGCAGTACTTC
TRBV11-2,NA,TRBJ2-1,NA,CASSPGWGSDPFF,TGTGCCAGCAGCCCCGGATGGGGGTCGGATCCCTTCTTC
TRBV29-1,NA,TRBJ1-4,NA,CSAEGQPNEKLFF,TGCAGCGCCGAAGGACAGCCGAATGAAAAACTGTTTTTT
TRBV19,NA,TRBJ2-7,NA,CASSLTWVGRSYEQYF,TGTGCCAGTAGTCTAACGTGGGTAGGTCGCTCCTACGAGCAGTACTTC
TRBV7-2,TRBD2,TRBJ2-2,NA,CASTPATSGIGGELFF,TGTGCCAGCACCCCCGCGACTAGCGGGATCGGCGGGGAGCTGTTTTTT